The sequence of this TCR beta chain was determined in a study of blood T cell repertoires in COVID-19. Study-wide background: Acute and convalescent COVID-19 specimens originated in the United States, Italy and Spain. Nucleic acid was either cDNA or gDNA, and it came from T cells, B-cell-depleted T cells, or PBMCs.

With V trimmed by 0 bases and J by 7 bases, 9 bases remained unmatched. The CDR3 has 18 residues. Germline CDR1 is MGHRA and CDR2 is YSYEKL. Per the original methods: Estimation of nucleated cell counts was performed using reference gene primer amplification. Clones were sequenced by immunoSEQ multiplex PCR, and TCRdb holds only the in-frame ones, with some missing. V, J and clone size are taken as reported in that table, and D and trimming were inferred from the DNA itself. Of about 300,000 clones in the sample, more than 70% were seen once. The source material was peripheral blood. The chain employs TRBV4-1 and TRBJ1-4, with TRBD1 identical over 12 bases. This sequence was found in a woman aged 45-59 years with acute or convalescent COVID-19. CDR3 sequence (DNA): TGCGCCAGCAGCCAAGATCCGGGACAGGGGGCGCCGGGTGAAAAACTGTTTTTT. Translating it yields CASSQDPGQGAPGEKLFF.